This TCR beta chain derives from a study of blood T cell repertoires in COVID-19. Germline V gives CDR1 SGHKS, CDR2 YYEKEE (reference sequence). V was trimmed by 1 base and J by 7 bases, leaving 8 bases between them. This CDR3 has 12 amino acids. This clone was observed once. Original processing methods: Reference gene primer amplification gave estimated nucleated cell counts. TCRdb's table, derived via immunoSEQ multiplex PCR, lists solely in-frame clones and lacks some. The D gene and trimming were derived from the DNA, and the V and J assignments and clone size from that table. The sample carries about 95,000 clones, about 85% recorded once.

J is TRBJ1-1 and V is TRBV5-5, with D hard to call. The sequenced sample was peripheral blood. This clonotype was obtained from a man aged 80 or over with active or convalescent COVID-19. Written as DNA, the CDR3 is TGTGCCAGCAGCTTGTCTTCCTATGAAGCTTTCTTT. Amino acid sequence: CASSLSSYEAFF.